The 7 T cell receptor beta chains below come from one sample, sequenced in a study of T cells in Graves' hyperthyroidism and ophthalmopathy. Amplified TCR beta CDR3 regions came from RNA transcripts. TCR CDR3 regions were first amplified by RT-PCR with HTBI primers. Using its own MiXCR run on the multiplex PCR reads, TCRdb lists one record per CDR3 protein. The sample records hundreds of thousands of distinct CDR3 sequences, just under 20% being singletons. What was sequenced was blood. The receptors here all came from a man between 35 and 55 years old with Graves' ophthalmopathy.

In its sample, this clonotype was seen a few times. The chain is built from TRBV20-1 and TRBJ2-5, with a weak D call TRBD2 (5 bases). The CDR3 length is 14 residues. Germline values: CDR1 DFQATT, CDR2 SNEGSKA (reference sequence). V was shortened by 6 bases and J by 5 bases, with 19 bases between the two germline ends. The CDR3 loop is CSAPLPGGRETQYF. For the CDR3, the DNA is TGCAGTGCCCCCCTCCCGGGCGGGCGGGAGACCCAGTACTTC.

This clonotype was counted a few times. CDR3: CASSYDRNPNSPLHF. DNA for the CDR3: TGTGCCAGCAGTTATGACAGGAATCCCAATTCACCCCTCCACTTT. The chain joins TRBV6-1 to TRBJ1-6; D might be TRBD1 (6 bases). The germline V gene has CDR1 MNHNS and CDR2 SASEGT. This CDR3 is built from 15 residues. V lost 5 bases and J 7 bases, leaving 15 bases between the germline ends.

The gene calls are TRBV7-3 and TRBJ2-1; 15 positions match TRBD2. With 5 bases clipped from V and 9 bases from J, the junction kept 5 bases outside the gene matches. CDR1 SGHTA and CDR2 FQGTGA come from the germline V gene. The CDR3 is 15 amino acids. The CDR3 coding sequence is TGTGCCAGCAGCCCAGAGGGACTAGCGGGAGGTGAGCAGTTCTTC. It encodes CASSPEGLAGGEQFF.

This chain connects TRBV11-2 to TRBJ2-4, with 8 bases aligning to TRBD2. The germline V gene has CDR1 SGHAT and CDR2 FQNNGV. The V segment lost 1 base and the J segment 3 bases; nucleotides outside the gene matches: 5. The CDR3 is made up of 16 amino acids. In DNA, the CDR3 is TGTGCCAGCAGCTTAGTCTTCGGGGGGGACAAAAACATTCAGTACTTC. It encodes CASSLVFGGDKNIQYF.

The chain combines TRBV7-9 with TRBJ1-6; D perhaps matches TRBD1 (5 bases). Trimming stripped 1 base from V and 9 bases from J, with 25 bases between. The CDR3 extends over 19 amino acids. Germline CDR1 reads SEHNR; CDR2 reads FQNEAQ (reference sequence). The DNA for the CDR3 is TGTGCCAGCAGCTTAGGTGTCGGGGCCCCCGGCTGGAAGGCTTCACCCCTCCACTTT. As protein: CASSLGVGAPGWKASPLHF. Full variable domain (outside the CDR3, taken from reference TRBV7-9 and TRBJ1-6): DTGVSQNPRHKITKRGQNVTFRCDPISEHNRLYWYRQTLGQGPEFLTYFQNEAQLEKSRLLSDRFSAERPKGSFSTLEIQRTEQGDSAMYLCASSLGVGAPGWKASPLHFGNGTRLTVT.

This clonotype was seen at least ten times. The chain couples TRBV11-2 to TRBJ2-1, with 7 bases that match TRBD2. CDR1 and CDR2 from the germline V gene are SGHAT and FQNNGV. Germline trimming cut 0 bases from V and 0 bases from J; bases unmatched to any gene: 2. CDR3 length: 16 amino acids. DNA of the CDR3: TGTGCCAGCAGCTTAGAGAGCGGGGTCTCCTACAATGAGCAGTTCTTC. It codes for CASSLESGVSYNEQFF. Drawing the rest from reference TRBV11-2 and TRBJ2-1, the complete variable domain is EAGVAQSPRYKIIEKRQSVAFWCNPISGHATLYWYQQILGQGPKLLIQFQNNGVVDDSQLPKDRFSAERLKGVDSTLKIQPAKLEDSAVYLCASSLESGVSYNEQFFGPGTRLTVL.

This clonotype was counted only a few times. The V call is TRBV12-3 or TRBV12-4, the J call TRBJ2-3; 8 bases agree with TRBD2. The V segment lost 6 bases and the J segment 3 bases; nucleotides outside the gene matches: 5. The CDR3 is 14 residues long. CDR3: CASRERELTDTQYF. Written as DNA, the CDR3 is TGTGCCAGCAGGGAGCGGGAGTTGACAGATACGCAGTATTTT.